The rows below give T cell receptor beta chains drawn from one sample of a study of early T cells in non-severe SARS-CoV-2 infection. TCRdb ran MiXCR on the 5' RACE reads and lists one entry per CDR3 protein. The sample lists 40,000 to 55,000 distinct CDR3 sequences, approximately 9.8% occurring once. The specimen sequenced was whole blood. The receptor source for this set is an adult who was a healthcare worker with PCR-confirmed SARS-CoV-2 infection or an uninfected control (not recorded which). The conserved cysteine and the conserved F or W are not part of the CDR3 here. The order of the fields is J gene, V gene, CDR3 protein.

>TRBJ2-7|TRBV10-1
ASTTGQGEYEQY
>TRBJ1-1|TRBV10-3
AISQQGGNTEAF
>TRBJ1-1|TRBV28
ASSFSWVGGQTNTEAF
>TRBJ2-1|TRBV14
ASSQAGQSSYNEQF
>TRBJ1-3|TRBV28
ASGWGSTVSGNTIY
>TRBJ1-2|TRBV29-1
SAIPGQGSGYT
>TRBJ2-5|TRBV20-1
SARDEETGEETQY
>TRBJ1-6|TRBV10-3
AIRTGEGSPLH
>TRBJ2-5|TRBV7-9
ASSPQH
>TRBJ2-7|TRBV7-6
ASSTNPTGAGEQY
>TRBJ2-3|TRBV3-1
ASSRVSADTQY
>TRBJ2-7|TRBV11-2
ASSPRTGGDEQY
>TRBJ1-2|TRBV29-1
SVDIGDRGIANGYT
>TRBJ1-1|TRBV18
ASSPPEGRPNTEAF
>TRBJ2-4|TRBV28
ASRPGGRNIQY
>TRBJ1-2|TRBV29-1
SVDSGARYGYT
>TRBJ2-7|TRBV10-3
AISETGTVSNEQY
>TRBJ2-3|TRBV27
ATRSGEGLESTDTQY
>TRBJ1-6|TRBV19
ASRSNSPLH
>TRBJ2-7|TRBV7-4
ASSSGGPVKGEQY
>TRBJ2-5|TRBV24-1
ATSGGTSGVLQETQY
>TRBJ2-1|TRBV2
ASSETRVGNEQF
>TRBJ2-7|TRBV5-1
ASSLEGATRGYEQY
>TRBJ2-1|TRBV20-1
SARQGGIEQF
>TRBJ1-1|TRBV5-4
ASSFWTGNTEAF
>TRBJ1-2|TRBV30
AWSARTGGYT
>TRBJ2-7|TRBV2
ASSEVDNSYEQY
>TRBJ1-1|TRBV12-3/TRBV12-4
ASSLALVGPGAF
>TRBJ2-1|TRBV2
ASSEGTLYNEQF
>TRBJ1-2|TRBV7-6
ASSPGQESGYT
>TRBJ2-5|TRBV10-3
AIMGDRGETQY
>TRBJ2-3|TRBV9
ASSGRTSGRDGTDTQY
>TRBJ1-3|TRBV28
ASSPGGSRISIGNTIY
>TRBJ2-3|TRBV6-2/TRBV6-3
ASSKDQGSDTQY
>TRBJ2-1|TRBV5-1
ASRLAQGRWNEQF
>TRBJ1-1|TRBV29-1
SVSQGNTEAF
>TRBJ2-2|TRBV6-6
ASTGVRELF
>TRBJ2-7|TRBV5-7
ASRGRKQY
>TRBJ2-7|TRBV27
ASSFTGSSYEQY
>TRBJ1-2|TRBV28
ASGPPHSRLGYT
>TRBJ2-7|TRBV20-1
SARDYGTSAEQY
>TRBJ2-1|TRBV5-1
ASSLKLAGVNEQF
>TRBJ2-1|TRBV10-3
AISGDGFVHNEQF
>TRBJ1-4|TRBV20-1
SVRASTNEKLF
>TRBJ2-7|TRBV20-1
SAGLAGYEQY
>TRBJ2-2|TRBV7-9
ASSLGQGANTGELF
>TRBJ1-4|TRBV19
ASSTSDRTNEKLF
>TRBJ1-1|TRBV30
AWSAQMGRTEAF
>TRBJ2-1|TRBV5-1
ASSLAGFSNEQF
>TRBJ2-3|TRBV12-3/TRBV12-4
ASSLIRVGTDTQY
>TRBJ1-1|TRBV5-4
ASSSSGRFTEAF
>TRBJ1-5|TRBV2
ASSADGNQPQH
>TRBJ2-3|TRBV2
ASSDLGQITDTQY